The text below deals with one T cell receptor (beta chain). The antigen remains unidentified. The sample is drawn from a study of cytotoxic CD8 clonotypes in ibrutinib-treated CLL. Study-level findings and limits: Clonality, elevated at ibrutinib response, dropped back toward baseline at progression.

The intended depth for sequencing was 1 in 200,000 to 1 in 1 million T cells. Profiling relied on immunoSEQ multiplex PCR, and the TCRdb table lists in-frame clones only, not all of them. The table has a few hundred thousand clones, approximately 67% seen once. Germline V gene lookup returns CDR1 SGHNT and CDR2 YENEEA. The CDR3 is 14 amino acids. Trimming removed 1 base at V and 9 bases at J, with 13 bases between. The starting material was PBMCs, obtained after 36 months of ibrutinib treatment. This TCR derives from a human donor with chronic lymphocytic leukemia. V and J are TRBV11-3 and TRBJ2-1; the D is unclear. CDR3 protein: CASSLVRSSGEQFF. The CDR3 DNA is TGTGCCAGCAGCTTAGTCCGGAGTTCGGGTGAGCAGTTCTTC.